This T cell receptor (beta chain) comes out of a study of cytomegalovirus exposure and HLA in healthy donors. For the study at large: In an early release, HLA-typed donors contributed some 80 million unique TCR sequences.

Germline assignment: CDR1 LNHDA and CDR2 SQIVND (reference sequence). The CDR3 length is 16 residues. The V segment lost 3 bases and the J segment 6 bases; nucleotides outside the gene matches: 11. With 60 Vbeta and 13 Jbeta primers, the PCR was carried out. Under the authors' procedure: Later work found 65 million to 90 million unique TCR beta chains, with roughly 11 million shared. Libraries were prepared by immunoSEQ multiplex PCR; TCRdb keeps only in-frame clonotypes and omits some of them. V, J and clone size derive from that table, while D and trimming were established from the DNA sequence. The sample lists about 180,000 clones, roughly 75% occurring once. Study results and limitations: The study flagged about 150 TCR beta chains as cytomegalovirus-associated. V- and J-gene trimming in TCR beta was tied to a missense DCLRE1C variant by an analysis performed later.

With regard to this clone: Antigen unknown.

The TCR originated in a female donor in good health and CMV-seronegative. The chain joins TRBV19 to TRBJ2-3, with 8 nucleotides matching TRBD2. Sequencing was carried out using PBMCs. In nucleotides, the CDR3 is TGTGCCAGTAGTATGGGGCTAGCGGGTCCTTCGGATACGCAGTATTTT. Its translation: CASSMGLAGPSDTQYF.